Reported below is one T cell receptor beta chain. Its specificity is not known. The sample originates from a study of OX40 agonist ivuxolimab in advanced cancers. Turning to the study itself: Every patient in dose escalation had hepatocellular carcinoma, melanoma, renal cell or head and neck cancer. Having had anti-PD-1, anti-PD-L1 or anti-CTLA-4 therapy before was allowed, and approximately 40% had some. Of mixed ages from about 20 to 90 and averaging roughly 64 years, the group was 65% to 85% male. Study-wide results and caveats: Some of the nonresponding patients also showed low levels of normalized T-cell clonal expansion.

Data came from immunoSEQ multiplex PCR; TCRdb stores just in-frame clones and leaves some out. The table lists tens of thousands of clones, roughly 88% of them singletons. V shed 6 bases and J shed 4 bases, with 18 bases lying between them. The CDR3 has 15 amino acids. Germline V CDR1 and CDR2: MNHNY, SVGAGI (reference sequence). The receptor comes from an adult with an advanced solid tumor such as melanoma, head and neck, liver or kidney cancer. The source was CD4+ or CD8+ T cells sorted from blood, collected in a trial of the OX40 agonist ivuxolimab. This rearrangement joins TRBV6-6 to TRBJ1-1, with D maybe TRBD1 (6 bases). CDR3 DNA sequence: TGTGCCAGCAGCCATAGGCAGGGGTGGCGCACTGAAGCTTTCTTT. Its translation is CASSHRQGWRTEAFF.